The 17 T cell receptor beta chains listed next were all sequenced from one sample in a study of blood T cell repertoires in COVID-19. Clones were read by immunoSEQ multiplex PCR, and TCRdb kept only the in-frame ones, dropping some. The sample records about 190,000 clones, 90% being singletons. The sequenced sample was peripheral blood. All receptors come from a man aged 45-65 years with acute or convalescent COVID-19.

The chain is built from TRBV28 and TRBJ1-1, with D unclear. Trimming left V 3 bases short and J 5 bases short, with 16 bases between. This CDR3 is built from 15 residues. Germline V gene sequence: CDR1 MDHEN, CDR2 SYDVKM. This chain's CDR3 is CASSLNGRPNTEAFF. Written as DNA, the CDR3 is TGTGCCAGCAGTTTGAATGGGAGGCCAAATACTGAAGCTTTCTTT.

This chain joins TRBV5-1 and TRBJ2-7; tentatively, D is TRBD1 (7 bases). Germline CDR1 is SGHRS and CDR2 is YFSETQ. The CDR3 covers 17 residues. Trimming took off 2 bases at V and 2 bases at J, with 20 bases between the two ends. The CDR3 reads CASSFPLHRGGTYEQYF. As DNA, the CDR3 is TGCGCCAGCAGCTTTCCGCTCCACAGGGGAGGCACCTACGAGCAGTACTTC.

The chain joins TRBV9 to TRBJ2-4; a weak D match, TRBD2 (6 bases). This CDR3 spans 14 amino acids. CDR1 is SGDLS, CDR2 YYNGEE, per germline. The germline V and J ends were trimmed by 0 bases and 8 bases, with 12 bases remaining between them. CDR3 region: CASSVGLGEDIQYF. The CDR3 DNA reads TGTGCCAGCAGCGTAGGGCTGGGGGAGGACATTCAGTACTTC.

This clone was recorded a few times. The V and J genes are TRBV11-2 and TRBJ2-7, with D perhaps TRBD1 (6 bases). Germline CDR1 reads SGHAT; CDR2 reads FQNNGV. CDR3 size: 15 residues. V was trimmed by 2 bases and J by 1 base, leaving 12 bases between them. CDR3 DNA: TGTGCCAGCAGCTTAATCAGGGGAAGATCCTACGAGCAGTACTTC. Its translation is CASSLIRGRSYEQYF.

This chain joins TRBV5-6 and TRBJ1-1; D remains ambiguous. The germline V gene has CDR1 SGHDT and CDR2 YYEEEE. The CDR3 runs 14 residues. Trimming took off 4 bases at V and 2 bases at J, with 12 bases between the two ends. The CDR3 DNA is TGTGCCAGCAGCCCATCGGGAGCAAACACTGAAGCTTTCTTT. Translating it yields CASSPSGANTEAFF.

The CDR3 reads CASRNSGYEQYV. The CDR3 nucleotides are TGTGCCAGCAGAAACTCAGGCTACGAGCAGTACGTC. The V call is TRBV6-6, the J call TRBJ2-7; D call uncertain. Trimming took off 6 bases at V and 3 bases at J, with 9 bases between the two ends. The CDR3 loop spans 12 amino acids. In germline, CDR1 is MNHNY, CDR2 SVGAGI (reference sequence).

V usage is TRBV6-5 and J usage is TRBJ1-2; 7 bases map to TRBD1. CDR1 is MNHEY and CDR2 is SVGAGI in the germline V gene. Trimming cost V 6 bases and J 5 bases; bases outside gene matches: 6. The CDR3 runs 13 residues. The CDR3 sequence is CASRYRGTYGYTF. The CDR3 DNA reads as TGTGCCAGCAGATACAGGGGAACGTATGGCTACACCTTC.

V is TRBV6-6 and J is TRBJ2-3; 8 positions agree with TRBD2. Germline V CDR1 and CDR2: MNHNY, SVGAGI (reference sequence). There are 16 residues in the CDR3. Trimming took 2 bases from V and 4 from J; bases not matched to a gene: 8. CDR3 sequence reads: CASSYDSGVPPDTQYF. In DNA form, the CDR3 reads TGTGCCAGCAGTTACGATAGCGGGGTACCGCCAGATACGCAGTATTTT.

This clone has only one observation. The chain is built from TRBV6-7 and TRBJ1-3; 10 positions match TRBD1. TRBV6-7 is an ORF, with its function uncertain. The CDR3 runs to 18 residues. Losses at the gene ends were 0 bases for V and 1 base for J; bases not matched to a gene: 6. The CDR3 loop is CASSYSNGTGDSGNTIYF. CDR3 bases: TGTGCCAGCAGTTACTCGAATGGGACAGGGGATTCTGGAAACACCATATATTTT.

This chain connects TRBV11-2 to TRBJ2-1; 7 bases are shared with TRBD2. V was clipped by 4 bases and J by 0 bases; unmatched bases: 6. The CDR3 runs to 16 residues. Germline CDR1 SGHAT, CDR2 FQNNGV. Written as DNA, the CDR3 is TGTGCCAGCAGCTCATCAGCGGGGAGCTCCTACAATGAGCAGTTCTTC. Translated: CASSSSAGSSYNEQFF.

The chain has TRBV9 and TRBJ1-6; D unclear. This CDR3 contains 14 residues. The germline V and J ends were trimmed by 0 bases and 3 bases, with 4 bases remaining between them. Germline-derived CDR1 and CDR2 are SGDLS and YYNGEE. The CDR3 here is CASSVAGYNSPLHF. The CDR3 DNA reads TGTGCCAGCAGCGTAGCGGGCTATAATTCACCCCTCCACTTT. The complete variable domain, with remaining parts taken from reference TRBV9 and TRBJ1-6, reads DSGVTQTPKHLITATGQRVTLRCSPRSGDLSVYWYQQSLDQGLQFLIQYYNGEERAKGNILERFSAQQFPDLHSELNLSSLELGDSALYFCASSVAGYNSPLHFGNGTRLTVT.

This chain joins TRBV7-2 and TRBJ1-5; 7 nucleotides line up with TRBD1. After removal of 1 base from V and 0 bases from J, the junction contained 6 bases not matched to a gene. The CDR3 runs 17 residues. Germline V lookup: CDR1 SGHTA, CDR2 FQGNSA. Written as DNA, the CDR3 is TGTGCCAGCAGCTTAGTAGGAGACAGGGTTAGCAATCAGCCCCAGCATTTT. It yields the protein CASSLVGDRVSNQPQHF.

The CDR3 sequence: CASSLQGFTGELFF. Here the CDR3 DNA reads TGTGCCAGCAGCCTACAGGGGTTCACCGGGGAGCTGTTTTTT. The V and J genes are TRBV7-8 and TRBJ2-2, with TRBD1 identical over 7 bases. The junction had 4 bases not matched to a gene; V was cut back by 5 bases and J by 4 bases. CDR1 and CDR2 (germline): SGHVS, FQNEAQ. The CDR3 is 14 residues long. Complete variable domain (other parts from reference TRBV7-8 and TRBJ2-2): GAGVSQSPRYKVAKRGQDVALRCDPISGHVSLFWYQQALGQGPEFLTYFQNEAQLDKSGLPSDRFFAERPEGSVSTLKIQRTQQEDSAVYLCASSLQGFTGELFFGEGSRLTVL.

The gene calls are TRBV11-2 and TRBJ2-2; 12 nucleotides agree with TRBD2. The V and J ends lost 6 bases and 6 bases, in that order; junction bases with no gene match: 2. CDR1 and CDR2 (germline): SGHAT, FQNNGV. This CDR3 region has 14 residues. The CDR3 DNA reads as TGTGCCAGCAGTTCTAGCGGGAGGGCCGGGGAGCTGTTTTTT. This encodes CASSSSGRAGELFF.

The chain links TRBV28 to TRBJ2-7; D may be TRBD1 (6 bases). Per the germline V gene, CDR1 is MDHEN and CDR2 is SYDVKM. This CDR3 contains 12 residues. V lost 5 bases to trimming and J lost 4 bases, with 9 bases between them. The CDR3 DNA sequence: TGTGCCAGCAGTGGGACACGGTACGAGCAGTACTTC. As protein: CASSGTRYEQYF.

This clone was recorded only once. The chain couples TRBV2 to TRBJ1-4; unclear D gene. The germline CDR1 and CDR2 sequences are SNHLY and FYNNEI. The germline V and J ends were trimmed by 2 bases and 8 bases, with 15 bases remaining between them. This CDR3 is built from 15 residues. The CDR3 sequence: CASSERRVGEEKLFF. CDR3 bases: TGTGCCAGCAGTGAACGCCGGGTTGGGGAGGAAAAACTGTTTTTT.

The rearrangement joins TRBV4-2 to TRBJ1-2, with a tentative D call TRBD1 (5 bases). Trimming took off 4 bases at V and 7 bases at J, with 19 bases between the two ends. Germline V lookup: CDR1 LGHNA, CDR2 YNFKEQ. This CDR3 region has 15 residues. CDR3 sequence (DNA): TGTGCCAGCAGCCCCTGGACACTTTCAGAAGGTGGCTACACCTTC. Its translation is CASSPWTLSEGGYTF.